What follows are 24 T cell receptor beta chains derived from one specimen sequenced in a study of glioma-infiltrating T cells. Using RNA template, CDR3s of TCR alpha and beta were amplified with iRepertoire arm-PCR. Each CDR3 protein is one row after TCRdb ran MiXCR on the multiplex PCR reads. The sample holds 150,000 to 200,000 distinct CDR3 sequences; about 47% are singletons and the top ten take about 5.2%. The sample taken for sequencing was glioma tissue, nonneoplastic brain tissue, or PBMCs (not recorded which). Receptor source: a human donor with low-grade glioma or glioblastoma, undergoing nonglioma brain surgery, or in good health (not recorded which).

Ten or more counts support this clonotype. J is TRBJ2-7 and V is TRBV27, with 7 bases matching TRBD2. The CDR3 consists of 15 residues. Per the germline V gene, CDR1 is MNHEY and CDR2 is SMNVEV (reference sequence). V lost 6 bases, J lost 3 bases, and 11 bases stayed unmatched. The chain's CDR3 is CASSPRLAALYEQYF. The CDR3 DNA reads TGTGCCAGCAGCCCCCGACTAGCAGCCCTCTACGAGCAGTACTTC.

The chain is built from TRBV5-1 and TRBJ2-5; no firm D call. There are 11 residues in the CDR3. Trimming took 2 bases from V and 6 from J, leaving 5 bases between them. From germline, CDR1 is SGHRS and CDR2 YFSETQ. The CDR3 DNA sequence: TGCGCCAGCAGCTTTGACAAGACCCAGTACTTC. Its protein product is CASSFDKTQYF.

This clonotype occurred once. The CDR3 DNA sequence: TGTGCCAGCAGCCAAGTCGGGACTAGCTGGAGACGGGATACGCAGTATTTT. It encodes CASSQVGTSWRRDTQYF. The rearrangement joins TRBV3-1 to TRBJ2-3; TRBD2 matches at 9 bases. This CDR3 region has 17 residues. Trimming took 1 base from V and 6 from J; bases not matched to a gene: 11. The V gene's germline CDR1 is LGHDT and CDR2 YNNKEL (reference sequence).

This clonotype was picked up many times. The gene calls are TRBV24-1 and TRBJ2-1; tentative D call: TRBD2 (6 bases). The CDR3 totals 14 residues. Germline V gives CDR1 KGHDR, CDR2 SFDVKD. Between the trimmed V and J ends, which lost 1 base and 10 bases, there was a span of 13 bases. CDR3 protein: CATSDFPTSSEQFF. In nucleotides, the CDR3 is TGTGCCACCAGTGATTTCCCGACTAGTTCCGAGCAGTTCTTC.

Worth noting for this clonotype: This may stem from a read error, because a much larger clone lies one nucleotide away. The chain employs TRBV6-1 and TRBJ2-7; perhaps TRBD2 as D (5 bases). Deletions cut 7 bases from V and 4 bases from J, with 14 bases between. The CDR3 totals 13 residues. Looked up from germline, CDR1 is MNHNS and CDR2 is SASEGT. The CDR3 nucleotides are TGTGCCAGCACTCCCCGGGGAGTTTACGAGCAGTACTTC. Protein: CASTPRGVYEQYF.

Regarding this clonotype: This sequence may be a read error, since a much larger clone differs from it by one base. The V call is TRBV7-6, the J call TRBJ2-1, with TRBD2 identical over 9 bases. The length of the CDR3 is 18 residues. The germline CDR1 and CDR2 sequences are SGHVS and FNYEAQ. The CDR3 here is CASRLGSSHLSGRCEQFF. The CDR3 DNA reads TGTGCCAGCAGATTAGGGTCCTCCCACCTTAGCGGGAGATGTGAGCAGTTCTTC.

Remarks on this clonotype: With a much larger clone just one base away, this may be a read error. This chain connects TRBV7-2 to TRBJ2-7, with D unclear. Per germline, CDR1 SGHTA and CDR2 FQGNSA. The CDR3 extends over 13 amino acids. The CDR3 here is CASSFGLPYEEYF. The CDR3, as DNA: TGTGCCAGCAGCTTTGGGCTTCCCTACGAGGAGTACTTC.

The DNA for the CDR3 is TGCGCCAGCAGCCTATCGGGAGTTGAGCAGTTCTTC. Translated, it gives CASSLSGVEQFF. The rearrangement links TRBV4-1 to TRBJ2-1; D perhaps matches TRBD2 (6 bases). In germline, CDR1 is MGHRA, CDR2 YSYEKL. The CDR3 runs 12 residues. V lost 4 bases to trimming and J lost 9 bases, with 10 bases between them.

This clonotype has a handful of counts. The chain has TRBV2 and TRBJ2-1, with 12 bases identical to TRBD2. CDR1 SNHLY and CDR2 FYNNEI come from the germline V gene. V lost 6 bases, J lost 6 bases, and 9 bases stayed unmatched. This CDR3 has 16 residues. CDR3 residues: CASRSPSGRALNEQFF. The CDR3, as DNA: TGTGCCAGCAGAAGCCCTAGCGGGAGGGCCCTCAATGAGCAGTTCTTC. Supplemented by reference TRBV2 and TRBJ2-1, the full variable domain reads EPEVTQTPSHQVTQMGQEVILRCVPISNHLYFYWYRQILGQKVEFLVSFYNNEISEKSEIFDDQFSVERPDGSNFTLKIRSTKLEDSAMYFCASRSPSGRALNEQFFGPGTRLTVL.

This clonotype was found many times. This rearrangement joins TRBV28 to TRBJ2-1; D is possibly TRBD1 or TRBD2 (5 bases each). The V and J ends lost 6 bases and 10 bases respectively, with 16 bases between them. This CDR3 has 13 residues. CDR1 is MDHEN, CDR2 SYDVKM, per germline. CDR3 bases: TGTGCCAGCAGCCTGGGGACCCCCAGGGAGCAGTTCTTC. It yields the protein CASSLGTPREQFF. Filled out from reference TRBV28 and TRBJ2-1, the complete variable domain reads DVKVTQSSRYLVKRTGEKVFLECVQDMDHENMFWYRQDPGLGLRLIYFSYDVKMKEKGDIPEGYSVSREKKERFSLILESASTNQTSMYLCASSLGTPREQFFGPGTRLTVL.

This clonotype was seen a few times. The rearrangement links TRBV20-1 to TRBJ1-6; 8 bases line up with TRBD1. There are 18 residues in the CDR3. Germline V lookup: CDR1 DFQATT, CDR2 SNEGSKA (reference sequence). J was trimmed by 1 base and V by 3 bases; bases with no gene match: 11. Written as DNA, the CDR3 is TGCAGTGCTAGTTCCCAGGGGGCTTTAAGTTCCTATAATTCACCCCTCCACTTT. Its translation: CSASSQGALSSYNSPLHF.

The rearrangement joins TRBV20-1 to TRBJ2-3, with D perhaps assigned TRBD1 or TRBD2 (5 bases each). Germline V gene lookup returns CDR1 DFQATT and CDR2 SNEGSKA (reference sequence). The CDR3 spans 17 residues. The V gene lost 5 bases and the J gene lost 0 bases, with 21 bases spanning the gap. This CDR3 reads CSACRGPCTHSTDTQYF. As DNA, the CDR3 is TGCAGTGCTTGTCGGGGACCTTGCACCCATAGCACAGATACGCAGTATTTT.

The table lists this clonotype with a few counts. This may come from a read error, since a much larger clone is one base off. The rearrangement uses TRBV20-1 and TRBJ2-1, with D tentatively TRBD1 or TRBD2 (5 bases each). The CDR3 covers 14 residues. CDR1 and CDR2 from the germline V gene are DFQATT and SNEGSKA (reference sequence). The CDR3: CIRWWGPVNNEQSF. As DNA, the CDR3 is TGCATCCGTTGGTGGGGACCAGTAAACAATGAGCAGTCCTTC.

CDR3 in amino acids: CASSPIQGGSYEQYF. The CDR3, as DNA: TGCGCCAGCAGCCCAATACAGGGGGGTTCCTACGAGCAGTACTTC. The chain couples TRBV5-1 to TRBJ2-7; 8 nucleotides line up with TRBD1. This CDR3 has 15 residues. V lost 4 bases, J lost 1 base, and 7 bases stayed unmatched. CDR1 SGHRS and CDR2 YFSETQ come from the germline V gene.

The chain uses TRBV2 and TRBJ2-3; 7 bases line up with TRBD2. CDR1 and CDR2 from the germline V gene are SNHLY and FYNNEI. There are 15 residues in the CDR3. J was trimmed by 5 bases and V by 5 bases; bases with no gene match: 10. The CDR3 region is CASSPLTSSEDTQYF. CDR3 nucleotides: TGTGCCAGCAGTCCCCTGACTAGCAGCGAAGATACGCAGTATTTT.

A word on this clonotype: The conserved phenylalanine or tryptophan is not found at the CDR3 terminus, so this likely reflects a read error. V usage is TRBV6-2 or TRBV6-3 and J usage is TRBJ2-1; tentative D call: TRBD2 (5 bases). Germline V gene lookup returns CDR1 MNHEY and CDR2 SVGEGT. V dropped 7 bases and J dropped 9 bases, with 16 bases sitting between them. The CDR3 is 13 residues long. CDR3 sequence (DNA): TGTGCCAGCAATGCTAGCTCCGTCGGTGAGCAGTTCCTC. It specifies CASNASSVGEQFL.

This clonotype showed up just a few times. The chain carries TRBV12-3 or TRBV12-4 and TRBJ2-1, with 7 positions matching TRBD2. V lost 4 bases, J lost 7 bases, and 7 bases stayed unmatched. CDR3 length: 14 amino acids. The DNA of the CDR3 is TGTGCCAGCAGTTGGTTGGCGGGAGTGAATGAGCAGTTCTTC. As protein: CASSWLAGVNEQFF.

The chain uses TRBV28 and TRBJ2-1, with D possibly called TRBD1 or TRBD2 (5 bases each). The germline gives CDR1 MDHEN, CDR2 SYDVKM. Trimming left V 5 bases short and J 6 bases short, with 14 bases between. This CDR3 region has 14 residues. The CDR3 DNA follows: TGTGCCAGCAGTCTTCACGGGGCAAGCAATGAGCAGTTCTTC. The encoded protein is CASSLHGASNEQFF.

This clonotype was seen a handful of times. This chain uses TRBV4-1 with TRBJ2-7; the D gene is possibly TRBD1 (7 bases). Trimming took 4 bases from V and 7 from J, leaving 14 bases between them. In germline, CDR1 is MGHRA, CDR2 YSYEKL. The CDR3 is 13 amino acids. In DNA, the CDR3 is TGCGCCAGCAGCCGGCGCAGGGGGGAGGAGCAGTACTTC. Translating it yields CASSRRRGEEQYF.

This clonotype was seen at least ten times. The rearrangement uses TRBV20-1 and TRBJ2-3, with D possibly being TRBD2 (5 bases). The CDR3 spans 15 residues. Trimming removed 1 base from V and 2 bases from J, with 13 bases in between. Germline loops: CDR1 DFQATT, CDR2 SNEGSKA (reference sequence). The CDR3 spells CSARGRLWPTDTQYF. CDR3 bases: TGCAGTGCTAGAGGAAGACTATGGCCCACAGATACGCAGTATTTT.

Comments on this clonotype: The CDR3 does not close with the conserved phenylalanine or tryptophan, likely indicating a read error. The J gene is TRBJ2-1, the V gene TRBV29-1; no reliable D call. V was pared by 1 base and J by 0 bases, with 10 bases between. Germline V gene lookup returns CDR1 SQVTM and CDR2 ANQGSEA. CDR3 length: 15 amino acids. Here the CDR3 reads CSVEGSDSSYNEQFL. CDR3 DNA: TGCAGCGTTGAAGGGAGCGATAGCTCCTACAATGAGCAGTTCCTC.

A note on this clonotype: One base away lies a much larger clone, so this may be a sequencing read error. The V call is TRBV7-9, the J call TRBJ1-1; weak D call: TRBD1 (5 bases). The V gene's germline CDR1 is SEHNR and CDR2 FQNEAQ (reference sequence). This CDR3 comprises 14 residues. CDR3 DNA sequence: TGTGCCAGCAGCTTAGGCAGGGTTGGGGCTGAAGCTTCCTTT. The encoded protein is CASSLGRVGAEASF.

This clonotype was observed at least ten times. The chain links TRBV20-1 to TRBJ2-7, with TRBD2 as a possible D gene (6 bases). V lost 6 bases, J lost 3 bases, and 18 bases lay in between. The germline V gene encodes CDR1 DFQATT and CDR2 SNEGSKA (reference sequence). This CDR3 is 14 amino acids long. Here the CDR3 DNA reads TGCAGTGCAGATCGCGACGGGAGTTTCTACGAGCAGTACTTC. It translates to CSADRDGSFYEQYF.

Many counts were recorded for this clonotype. CDR3 protein: CSARGSGLNTDTQYF. CDR3 nucleotides: TGCAGTGCTAGAGGAAGCGGACTTAACACAGATACGCAGTATTTT. The chain employs TRBV20-1 and TRBJ2-3; D might be TRBD2 (5 bases). V was shortened by 1 base and J by 2 bases, with 13 bases between the two germline ends. The CDR3 is made up of 15 amino acids. Germline V gives CDR1 DFQATT, CDR2 SNEGSKA (reference sequence).